The rows below give T cell receptor beta chains drawn from one sample of a study of cytomegalovirus exposure and HLA in healthy donors. Here immunoSEQ multiplex PCR was the method, and the copy in TCRdb shows in-frame clones only, minus some. This sample's table reports 150,000 to 200,000 clones. The sample was PBMCs. The receptor set was obtained from a man aged 25-40 years in good health and CMV-seronegative. The CDR3 runs from the conserved cysteine through the conserved F or W. The D gene is left open where the match is weak.

d_gene: NA; v_gene: TRBV7-2; j_gene: TRBJ2-7; CDR3nt: TGTGCCAGCAGCCCCGCTGGAGGGGCCGCCGGCCTCTCCTACGAGCAGTACTTC; CDR3aa: CASSPAGGAAGLSYEQYF
d_gene: TRBD1; v_gene: TRBV11-2; j_gene: TRBJ1-5; CDR3nt: TGTGCCAGCAGCCCAACTATTGCGGACAGGGGAAGCAATCAGCCCCAGCATTTT; CDR3aa: CASSPTIADRGSNQPQHF
d_gene: NA; v_gene: TRBV6-1; j_gene: TRBJ2-2; CDR3nt: TGTGCCAGCAGTATTCAGGTGAACACCGGGGAGCTGTTTTTT; CDR3aa: CASSIQVNTGELFF
d_gene: NA; v_gene: TRBV5-1; j_gene: TRBJ1-1; CDR3nt: TGCGCCAGCAGCTTACTGGGGCAGGAAGTCTACACTGAAGCTTTCTTT; CDR3aa: CASSLLGQEVYTEAFF
d_gene: NA; v_gene: TRBV4-3; j_gene: TRBJ2-1; CDR3nt: TGCGCCAGCAGCCAAGATACCAGAGGTGGGAGCAATGAGCAGTTCTTC; CDR3aa: CASSQDTRGGSNEQFF
d_gene: NA; v_gene: TRBV30; j_gene: TRBJ1-3; CDR3nt: TGTGCCTGGAGTGTACCGGGGGCTGGAAACACCATATATTTT; CDR3aa: CAWSVPGAGNTIYF
d_gene: TRBD1; v_gene: TRBV5-1; j_gene: TRBJ2-1; CDR3nt: TGCGCCAGCAGCTCCCCAGGGGGTAGTAATGAGCAGTTCTTC; CDR3aa: CASSSPGGSNEQFF
d_gene: TRBD1; v_gene: TRBV29-1; j_gene: TRBJ2-7; CDR3nt: TGCAGCGTTGATGTACAGGGGGTCGAGCAGTACTTC; CDR3aa: CSVDVQGVEQYF
d_gene: NA; v_gene: TRBV19; j_gene: TRBJ2-1; CDR3nt: TGTGCCAGTAGTATAGGGCCCCACATCAATGAGCAGTTCTTC; CDR3aa: CASSIGPHINEQFF
d_gene: TRBD1; v_gene: TRBV5-1; j_gene: TRBJ1-1; CDR3nt: TGCGTCAGCAGCTTAACAGGGGGCCCTATTACTGAAGCTTTCTTT; CDR3aa: CVSSLTGGPITEAFF
d_gene: TRBD1; v_gene: TRBV2; j_gene: TRBJ2-4; CDR3nt: TGTGCCAGCAAGTTGGGACAGGCCAAAAACATTCAGTACTTC; CDR3aa: CASKLGQAKNIQYF
d_gene: TRBD2; v_gene: TRBV19; j_gene: TRBJ2-7; CDR3nt: TGTGCCAGTACTGGTAGCGGGAGCTCCTACGAGCAGTACTTC; CDR3aa: CASTGSGSSYEQYF
d_gene: NA; v_gene: TRBV7-9; j_gene: TRBJ2-1; CDR3nt: TGTGCCAGCCTCAAGGGGGCGGGAGGACCCTCAAGCCTTTACAATGAGCAGTTCTTC; CDR3aa: CASLKGAGGPSSLYNEQFF
d_gene: NA; v_gene: TRBV7-9; j_gene: TRBJ1-1; CDR3nt: TGTGCCAGCAGCTTATACGGGATGAACACTGAAGCTTTCTTT; CDR3aa: CASSLYGMNTEAFF
d_gene: NA; v_gene: TRBV2; j_gene: TRBJ2-3; CDR3nt: TGTGCCAGCAGTGTGGGAGCGGGTCGCACAGATACGCAGTATTTT; CDR3aa: CASSVGAGRTDTQYF
d_gene: NA; v_gene: TRBV7-9; j_gene: TRBJ1-1; CDR3nt: TGTGCCAGCAGCTTTCGCACTGAAGCTTTCTTT; CDR3aa: CASSFRTEAFF
d_gene: TRBD1; v_gene: TRBV30; j_gene: TRBJ2-1; CDR3nt: TGTGCCTGGAGTGTCGGGACAGGGTTGTTCTTC; CDR3aa: CAWSVGTGLFF
d_gene: NA; v_gene: TRBV5-1; j_gene: TRBJ2-3; CDR3nt: TGCGCCAGCAGCGGTACGAGTCGAGATACGCAGTATTTT; CDR3aa: CASSGTSRDTQYF